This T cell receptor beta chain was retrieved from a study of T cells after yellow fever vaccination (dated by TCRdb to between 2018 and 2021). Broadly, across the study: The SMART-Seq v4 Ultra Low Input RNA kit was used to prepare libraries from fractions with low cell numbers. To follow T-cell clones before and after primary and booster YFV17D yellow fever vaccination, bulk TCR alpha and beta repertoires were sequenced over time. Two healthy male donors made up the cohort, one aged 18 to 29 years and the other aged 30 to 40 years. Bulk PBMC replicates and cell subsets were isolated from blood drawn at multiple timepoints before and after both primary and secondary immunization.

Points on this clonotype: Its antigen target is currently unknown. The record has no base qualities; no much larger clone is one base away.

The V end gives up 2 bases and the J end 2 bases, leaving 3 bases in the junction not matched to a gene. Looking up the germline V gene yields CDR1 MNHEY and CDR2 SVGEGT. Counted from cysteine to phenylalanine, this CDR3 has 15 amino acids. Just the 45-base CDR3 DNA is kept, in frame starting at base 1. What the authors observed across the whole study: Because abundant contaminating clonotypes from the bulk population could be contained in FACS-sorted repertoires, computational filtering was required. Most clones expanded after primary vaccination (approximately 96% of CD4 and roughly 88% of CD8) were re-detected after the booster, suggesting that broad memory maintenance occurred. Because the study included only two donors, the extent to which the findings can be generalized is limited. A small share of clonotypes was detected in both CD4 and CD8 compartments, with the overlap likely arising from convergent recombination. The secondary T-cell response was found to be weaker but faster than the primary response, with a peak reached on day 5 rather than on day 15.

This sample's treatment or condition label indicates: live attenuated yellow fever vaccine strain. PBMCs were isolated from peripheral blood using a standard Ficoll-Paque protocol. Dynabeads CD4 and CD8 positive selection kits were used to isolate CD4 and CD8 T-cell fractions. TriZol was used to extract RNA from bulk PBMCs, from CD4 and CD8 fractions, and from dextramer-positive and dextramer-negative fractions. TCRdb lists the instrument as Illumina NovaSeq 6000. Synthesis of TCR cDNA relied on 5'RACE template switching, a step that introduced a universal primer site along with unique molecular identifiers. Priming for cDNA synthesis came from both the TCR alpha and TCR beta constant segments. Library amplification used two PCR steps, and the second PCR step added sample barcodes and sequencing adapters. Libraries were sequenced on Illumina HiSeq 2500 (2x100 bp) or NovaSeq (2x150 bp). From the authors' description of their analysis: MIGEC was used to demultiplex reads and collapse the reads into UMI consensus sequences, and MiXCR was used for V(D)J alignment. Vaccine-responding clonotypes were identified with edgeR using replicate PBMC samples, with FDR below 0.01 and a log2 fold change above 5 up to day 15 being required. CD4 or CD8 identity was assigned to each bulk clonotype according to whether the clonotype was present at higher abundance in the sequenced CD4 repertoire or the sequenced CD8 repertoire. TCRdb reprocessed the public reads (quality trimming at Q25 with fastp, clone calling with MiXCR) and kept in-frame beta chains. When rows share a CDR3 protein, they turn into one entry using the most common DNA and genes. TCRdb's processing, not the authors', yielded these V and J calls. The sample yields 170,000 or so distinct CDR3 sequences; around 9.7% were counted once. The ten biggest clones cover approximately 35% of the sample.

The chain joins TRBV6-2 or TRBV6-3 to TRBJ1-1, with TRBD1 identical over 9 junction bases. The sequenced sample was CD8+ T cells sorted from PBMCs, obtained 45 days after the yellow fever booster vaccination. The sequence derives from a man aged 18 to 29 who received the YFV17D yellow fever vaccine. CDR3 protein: CASSYGDRVNTEAFF. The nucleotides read TGTGCCAGCAGTTACGGGGACAGGGTTAACACTGAAGCTTTCTTT.